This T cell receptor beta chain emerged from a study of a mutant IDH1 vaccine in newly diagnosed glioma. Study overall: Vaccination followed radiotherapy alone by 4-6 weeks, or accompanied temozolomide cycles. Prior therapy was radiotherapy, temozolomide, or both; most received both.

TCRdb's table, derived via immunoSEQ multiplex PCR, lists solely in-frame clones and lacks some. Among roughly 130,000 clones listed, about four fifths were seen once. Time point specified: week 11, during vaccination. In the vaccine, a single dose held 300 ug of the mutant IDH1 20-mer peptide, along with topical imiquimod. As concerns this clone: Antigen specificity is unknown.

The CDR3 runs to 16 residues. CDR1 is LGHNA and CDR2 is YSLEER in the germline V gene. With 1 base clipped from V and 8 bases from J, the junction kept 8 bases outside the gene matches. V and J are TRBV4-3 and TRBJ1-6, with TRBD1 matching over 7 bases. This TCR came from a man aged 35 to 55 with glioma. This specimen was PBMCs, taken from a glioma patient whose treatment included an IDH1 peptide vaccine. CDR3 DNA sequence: TGCGCCAGCAGCCAAGTCATCGGGAGGGGGCATTCACCCCTCCACTTT. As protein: CASSQVIGRGHSPLHF.